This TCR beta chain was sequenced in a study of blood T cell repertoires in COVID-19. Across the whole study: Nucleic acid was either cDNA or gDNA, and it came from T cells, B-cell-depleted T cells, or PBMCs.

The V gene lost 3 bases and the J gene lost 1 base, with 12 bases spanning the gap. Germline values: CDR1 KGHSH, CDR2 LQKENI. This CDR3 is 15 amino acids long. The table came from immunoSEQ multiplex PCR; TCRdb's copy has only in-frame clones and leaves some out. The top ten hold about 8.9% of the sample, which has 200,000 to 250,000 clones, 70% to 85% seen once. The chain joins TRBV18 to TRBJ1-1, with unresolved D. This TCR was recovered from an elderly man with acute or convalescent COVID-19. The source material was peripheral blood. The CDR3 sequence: CASSPNRHSNTEAFF. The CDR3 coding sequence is TGTGCCAGCTCACCTAATCGACATTCGAACACTGAAGCTTTCTTT.